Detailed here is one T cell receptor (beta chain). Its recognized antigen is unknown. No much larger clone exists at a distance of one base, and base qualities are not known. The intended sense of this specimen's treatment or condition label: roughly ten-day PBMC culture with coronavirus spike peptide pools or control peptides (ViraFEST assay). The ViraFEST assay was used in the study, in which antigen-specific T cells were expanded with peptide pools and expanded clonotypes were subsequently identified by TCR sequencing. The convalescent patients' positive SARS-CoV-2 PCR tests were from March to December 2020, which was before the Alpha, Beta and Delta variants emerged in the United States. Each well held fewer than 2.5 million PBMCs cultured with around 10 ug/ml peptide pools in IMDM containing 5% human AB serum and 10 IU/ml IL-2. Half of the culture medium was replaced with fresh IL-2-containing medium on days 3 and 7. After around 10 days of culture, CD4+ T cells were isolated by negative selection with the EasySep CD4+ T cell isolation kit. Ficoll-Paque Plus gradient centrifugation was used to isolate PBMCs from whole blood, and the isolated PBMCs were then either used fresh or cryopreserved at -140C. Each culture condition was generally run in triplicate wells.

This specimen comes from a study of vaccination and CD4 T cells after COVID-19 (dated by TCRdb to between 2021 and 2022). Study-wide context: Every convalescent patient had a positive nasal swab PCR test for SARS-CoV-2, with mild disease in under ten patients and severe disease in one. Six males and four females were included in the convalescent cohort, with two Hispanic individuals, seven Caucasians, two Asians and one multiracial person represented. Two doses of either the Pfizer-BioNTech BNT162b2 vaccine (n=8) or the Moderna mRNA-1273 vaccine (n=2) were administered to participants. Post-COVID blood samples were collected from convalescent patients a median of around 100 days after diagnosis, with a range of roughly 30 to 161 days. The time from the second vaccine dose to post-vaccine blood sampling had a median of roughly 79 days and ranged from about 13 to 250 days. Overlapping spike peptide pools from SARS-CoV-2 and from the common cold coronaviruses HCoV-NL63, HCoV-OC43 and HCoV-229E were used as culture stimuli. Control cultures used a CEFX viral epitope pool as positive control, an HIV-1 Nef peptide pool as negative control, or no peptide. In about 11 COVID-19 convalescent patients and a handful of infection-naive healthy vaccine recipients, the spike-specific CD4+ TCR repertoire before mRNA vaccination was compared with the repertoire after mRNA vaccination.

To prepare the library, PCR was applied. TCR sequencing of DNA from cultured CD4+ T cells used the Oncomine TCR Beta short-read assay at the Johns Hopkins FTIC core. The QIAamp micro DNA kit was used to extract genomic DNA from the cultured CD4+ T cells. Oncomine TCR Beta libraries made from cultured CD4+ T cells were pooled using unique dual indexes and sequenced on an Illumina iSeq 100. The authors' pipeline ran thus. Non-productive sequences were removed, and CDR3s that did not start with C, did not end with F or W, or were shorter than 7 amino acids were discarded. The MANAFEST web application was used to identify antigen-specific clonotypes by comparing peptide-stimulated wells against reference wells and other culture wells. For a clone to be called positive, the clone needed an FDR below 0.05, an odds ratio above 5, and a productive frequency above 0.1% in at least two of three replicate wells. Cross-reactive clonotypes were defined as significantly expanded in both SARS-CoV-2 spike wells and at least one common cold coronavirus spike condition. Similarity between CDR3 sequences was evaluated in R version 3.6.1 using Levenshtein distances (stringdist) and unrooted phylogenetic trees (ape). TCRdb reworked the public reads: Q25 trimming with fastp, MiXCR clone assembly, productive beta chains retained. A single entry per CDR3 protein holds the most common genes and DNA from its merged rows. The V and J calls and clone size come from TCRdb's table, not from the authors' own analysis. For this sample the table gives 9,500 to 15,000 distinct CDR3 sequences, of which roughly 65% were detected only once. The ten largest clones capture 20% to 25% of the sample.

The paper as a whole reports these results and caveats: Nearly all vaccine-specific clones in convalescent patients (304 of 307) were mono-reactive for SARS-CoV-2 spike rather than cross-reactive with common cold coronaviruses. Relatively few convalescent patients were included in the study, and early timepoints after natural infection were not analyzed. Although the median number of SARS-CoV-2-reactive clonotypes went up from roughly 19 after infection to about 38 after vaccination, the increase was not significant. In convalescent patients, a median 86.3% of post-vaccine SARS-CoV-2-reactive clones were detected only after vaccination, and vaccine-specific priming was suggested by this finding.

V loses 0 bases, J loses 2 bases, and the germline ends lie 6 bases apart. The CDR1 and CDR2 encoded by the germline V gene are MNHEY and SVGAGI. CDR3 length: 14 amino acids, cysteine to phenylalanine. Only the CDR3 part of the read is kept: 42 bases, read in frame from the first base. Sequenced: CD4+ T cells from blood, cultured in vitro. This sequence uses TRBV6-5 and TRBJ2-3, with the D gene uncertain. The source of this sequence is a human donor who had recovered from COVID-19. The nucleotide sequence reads TGTGCCAGCAGTTACTCCACAAACACAGATACGCAGTATTTT. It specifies CASSYSTNTDTQYF.